This TCR beta chain was identified during a study of blood T cell repertoires in COVID-19. There are 14 residues in the CDR3. With 7 bases removed from V and 2 bases from J, the gap between germline ends came to 15 bases. From germline, CDR1 is SNHLY and CDR2 FYNNEI. In the source study's methods: How many nucleated cells were present was estimated from reference gene primer amplification. The repertoire was sequenced with immunoSEQ multiplex PCR; TCRdb's copy has only in-frame clones and lacks some. That table gives V, J and clone size, and the DNA gave D and trimming. The sample lists some 200,000 clones; around 84% were seen once.

Sequenced: peripheral blood. The TCR was taken from a man younger than 40 with active or convalescent COVID-19. The chain carries TRBV2 and TRBJ2-7, with a tentative D call TRBD1 (5 bases). CDR3 sequence reads: CASIPGHNPYEQYV. CDR3 DNA sequence: TGTGCCAGCATACCAGGGCATAATCCCTACGAGCAGTACGTC.